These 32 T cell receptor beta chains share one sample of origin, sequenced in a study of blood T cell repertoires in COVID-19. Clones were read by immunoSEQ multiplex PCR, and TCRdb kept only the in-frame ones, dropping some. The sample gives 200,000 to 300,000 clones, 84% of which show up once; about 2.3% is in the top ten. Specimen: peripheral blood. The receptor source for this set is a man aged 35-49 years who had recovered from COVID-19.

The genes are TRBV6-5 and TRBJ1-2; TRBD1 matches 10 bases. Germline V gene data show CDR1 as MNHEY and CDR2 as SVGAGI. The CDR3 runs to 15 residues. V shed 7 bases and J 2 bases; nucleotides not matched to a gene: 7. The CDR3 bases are TGTGCCAGCAAAGTAATGACAGGGGGCAACTATGGCTACACCTTC. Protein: CASKVMTGGNYGYTF.

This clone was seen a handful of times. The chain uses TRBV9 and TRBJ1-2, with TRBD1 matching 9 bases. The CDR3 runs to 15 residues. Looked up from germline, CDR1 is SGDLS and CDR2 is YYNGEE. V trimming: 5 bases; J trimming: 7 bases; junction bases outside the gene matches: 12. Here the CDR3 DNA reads TGTGCCAGCAGGGCGACATCGGGACAGGGAGGTGGCTACACCTTC. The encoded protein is CASRATSGQGGGYTF.

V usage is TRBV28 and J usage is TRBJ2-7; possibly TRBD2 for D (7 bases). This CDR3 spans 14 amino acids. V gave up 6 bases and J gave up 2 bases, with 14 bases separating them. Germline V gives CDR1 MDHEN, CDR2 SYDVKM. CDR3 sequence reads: CASSQAGHPYEQYF. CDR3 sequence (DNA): TGTGCCAGCAGCCAAGCGGGACACCCCTACGAGCAGTACTTC. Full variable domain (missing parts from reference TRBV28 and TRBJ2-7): DVKVTQSSRYLVKRTGEKVFLECVQDMDHENMFWYRQDPGLGLRLIYFSYDVKMKEKGDIPEGYSVSREKKERFSLILESASTNQTSMYLCASSQAGHPYEQYFGPGTRLTVT.

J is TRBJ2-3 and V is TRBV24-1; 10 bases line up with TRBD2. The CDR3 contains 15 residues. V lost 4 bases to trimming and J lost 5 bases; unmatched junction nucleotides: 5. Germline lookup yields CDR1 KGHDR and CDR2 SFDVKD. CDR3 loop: CATSDTSGTVDTQYF. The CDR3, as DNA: TGTGCCACCAGTGACACTAGCGGGACCGTAGATACGCAGTATTTT.

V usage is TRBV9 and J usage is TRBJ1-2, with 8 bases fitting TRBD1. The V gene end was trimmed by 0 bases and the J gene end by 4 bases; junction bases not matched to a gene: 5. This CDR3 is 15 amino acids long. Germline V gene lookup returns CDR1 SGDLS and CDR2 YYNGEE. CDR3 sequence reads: CASSVGSGGGYGYTF. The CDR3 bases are TGTGCCAGCAGCGTAGGGTCAGGGGGCGGCTATGGCTACACCTTC.

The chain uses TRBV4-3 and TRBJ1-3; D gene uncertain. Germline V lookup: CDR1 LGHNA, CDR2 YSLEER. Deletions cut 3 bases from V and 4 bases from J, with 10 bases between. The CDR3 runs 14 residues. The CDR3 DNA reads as TGCGCCAGCAGCCAGTTCTCCAGGGGAAACACCATATATTTT. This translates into CASSQFSRGNTIYF.

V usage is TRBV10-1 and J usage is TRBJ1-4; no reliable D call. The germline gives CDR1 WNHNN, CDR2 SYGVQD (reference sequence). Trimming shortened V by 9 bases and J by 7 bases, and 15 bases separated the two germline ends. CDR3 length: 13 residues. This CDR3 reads CARREVKGEKLFF. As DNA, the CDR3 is TGCGCCAGACGGGAAGTCAAGGGTGAAAAACTGTTTTTT.

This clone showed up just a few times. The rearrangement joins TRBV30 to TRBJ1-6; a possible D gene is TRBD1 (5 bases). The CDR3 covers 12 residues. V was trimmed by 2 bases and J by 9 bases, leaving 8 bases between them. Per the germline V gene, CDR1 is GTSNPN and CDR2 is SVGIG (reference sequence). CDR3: CAWSWGGSPLHF. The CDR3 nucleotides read TGTGCCTGGAGTTGGGGGGGTTCACCCCTCCACTTT.

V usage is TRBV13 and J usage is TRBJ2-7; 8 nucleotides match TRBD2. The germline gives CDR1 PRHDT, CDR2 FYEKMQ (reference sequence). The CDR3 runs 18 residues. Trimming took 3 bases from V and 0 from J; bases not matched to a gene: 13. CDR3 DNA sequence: TGTGCCAGCAGCTTTTCTCTCGTCCCGGGAGGGATCTCCTACGAGCAGTACTTC. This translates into CASSFSLVPGGISYEQYF.

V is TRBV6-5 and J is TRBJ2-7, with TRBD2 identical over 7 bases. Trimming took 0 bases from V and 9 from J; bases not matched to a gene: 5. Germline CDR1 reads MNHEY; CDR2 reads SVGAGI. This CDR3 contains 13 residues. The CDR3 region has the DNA TGTGCCAGCAGTTACTCGATCGGCGGGGGGCAGTACTTC. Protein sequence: CASSYSIGGGQYF.

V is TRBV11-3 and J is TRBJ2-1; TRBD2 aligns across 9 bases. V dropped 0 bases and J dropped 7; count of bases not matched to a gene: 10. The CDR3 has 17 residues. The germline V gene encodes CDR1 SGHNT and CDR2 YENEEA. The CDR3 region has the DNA TGTGCCAGCAGCTTAGAATCCAGCGGGGGGTTTTTTAATGAGCAGTTCTTC. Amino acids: CASSLESSGGFFNEQFF.

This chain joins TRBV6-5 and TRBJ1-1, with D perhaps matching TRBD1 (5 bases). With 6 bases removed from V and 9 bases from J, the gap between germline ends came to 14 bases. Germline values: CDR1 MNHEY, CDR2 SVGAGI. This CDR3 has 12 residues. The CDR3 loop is CASSPSGVQAFF. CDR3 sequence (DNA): TGTGCCAGCAGCCCCTCGGGGGTCCAAGCTTTCTTT.

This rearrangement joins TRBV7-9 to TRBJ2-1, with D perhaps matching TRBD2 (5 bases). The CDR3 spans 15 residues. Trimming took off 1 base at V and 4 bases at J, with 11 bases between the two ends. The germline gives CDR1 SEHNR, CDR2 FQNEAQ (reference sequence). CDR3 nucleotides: TGTGCCAGCAGCTTAGTAGCGAGACCGTACAATGAGCAGTTCTTC. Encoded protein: CASSLVARPYNEQFF. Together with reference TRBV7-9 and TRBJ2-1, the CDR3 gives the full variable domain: DTGVSQNPRHKITKRGQNVTFRCDPISEHNRLYWYRQTLGQGPEFLTYFQNEAQLEKSRLLSDRFSAERPKGSFSTLEIQRTEQGDSAMYLCASSLVARPYNEQFFGPGTRLTVL.

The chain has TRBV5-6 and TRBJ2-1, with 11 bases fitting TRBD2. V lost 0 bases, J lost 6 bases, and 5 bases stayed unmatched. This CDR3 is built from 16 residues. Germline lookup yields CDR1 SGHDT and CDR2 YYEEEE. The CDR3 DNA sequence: TGTGCCAGCAGCTTGGTTGGTAGCGGGAGGGCCAATGAGCAGTTCTTC. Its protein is CASSLVGSGRANEQFF.

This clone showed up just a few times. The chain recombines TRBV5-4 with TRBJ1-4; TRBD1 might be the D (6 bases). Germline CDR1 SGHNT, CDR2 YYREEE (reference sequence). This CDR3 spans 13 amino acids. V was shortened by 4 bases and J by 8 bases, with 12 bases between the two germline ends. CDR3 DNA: TGTGCCAGCAGCGCCGGGGGGCACGAAAAACTGTTTTTT. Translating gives CASSAGGHEKLFF.

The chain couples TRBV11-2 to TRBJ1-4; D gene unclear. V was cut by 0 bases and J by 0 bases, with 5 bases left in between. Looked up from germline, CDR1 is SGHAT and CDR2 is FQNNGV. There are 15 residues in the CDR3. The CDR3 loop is CASSLEAATNEKLFF. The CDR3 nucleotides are TGTGCCAGCAGCTTAGAGGCAGCAACTAATGAAAAACTGTTTTTT.

The CDR3 reads CASSRWTSGSGSDTQYF. In DNA, the CDR3 is TGTGCCAGCAGTCGCTGGACTAGCGGGAGCGGCTCAGATACGCAGTATTTT. The chain is built from TRBV27 and TRBJ2-3, with 13 bases aligning to TRBD2. The CDR3 is made up of 17 amino acids. Germline CDR1 and CDR2: MNHEY and SMNVEV (reference sequence). V lost 5 bases, J lost 4 bases, and 9 bases stayed unmatched.

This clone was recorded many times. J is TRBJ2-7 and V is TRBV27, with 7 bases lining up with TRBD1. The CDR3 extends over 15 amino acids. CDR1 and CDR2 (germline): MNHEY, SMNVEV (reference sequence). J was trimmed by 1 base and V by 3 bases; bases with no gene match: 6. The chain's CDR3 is CASSLTTGVSYEQYF. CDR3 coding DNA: TGTGCCAGCAGTTTGACAACAGGGGTTTCCTACGAGCAGTACTTC.

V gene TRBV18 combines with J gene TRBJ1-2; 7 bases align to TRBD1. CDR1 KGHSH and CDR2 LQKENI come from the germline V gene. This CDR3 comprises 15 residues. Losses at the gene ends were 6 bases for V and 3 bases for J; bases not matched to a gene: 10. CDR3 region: CASSPGQLGDYGYTF. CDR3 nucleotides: TGTGCCAGCTCGCCGGGACAGCTGGGGGACTATGGCTACACCTTC. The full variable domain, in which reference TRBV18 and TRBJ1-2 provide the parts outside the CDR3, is NAGVMQNPRHLVRRRGQEARLRCSPMKGHSHVYWYRQLPEEGLKFMVYLQKENIIDESGMPKERFSAEFPKEGPSILRIQQVVRGDSAAYFCASSPGQLGDYGYTFGSGTRLTVV.

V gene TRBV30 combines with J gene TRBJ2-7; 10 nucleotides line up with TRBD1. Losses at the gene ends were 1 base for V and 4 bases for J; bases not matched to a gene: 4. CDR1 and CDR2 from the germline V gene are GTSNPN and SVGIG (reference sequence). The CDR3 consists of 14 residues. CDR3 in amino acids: CAWSAGQGEYEQYF. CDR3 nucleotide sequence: TGTGCCTGGAGTGCCGGACAGGGGGAATACGAGCAGTACTTC. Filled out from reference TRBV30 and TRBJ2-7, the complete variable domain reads SQTIHQWPATLVQPVGSPLSLECTVEGTSNPNLYWYRQAAGRGLQLLFYSVGIGQISSEVPQNLSASRPQDRQFILSSKKLLLSDSGFYLCAWSAGQGEYEQYFGPGTRLTVT.

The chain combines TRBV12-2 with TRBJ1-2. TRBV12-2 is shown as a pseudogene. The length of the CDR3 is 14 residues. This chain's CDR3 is CASRLALQRHGYTF. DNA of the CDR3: TGTGCAAGTCGCTTAGCTTTGCAGCGTCATGGCTACACCTTC.

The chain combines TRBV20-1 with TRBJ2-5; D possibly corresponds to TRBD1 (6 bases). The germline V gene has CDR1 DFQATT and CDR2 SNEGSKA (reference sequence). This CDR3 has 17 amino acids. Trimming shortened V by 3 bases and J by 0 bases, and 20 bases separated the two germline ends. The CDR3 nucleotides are TGCAGTGCTAGTTTGCAAGCGGACAGCCTGTACCAAGAGACCCAGTACTTC. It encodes CSASLQADSLYQETQYF.

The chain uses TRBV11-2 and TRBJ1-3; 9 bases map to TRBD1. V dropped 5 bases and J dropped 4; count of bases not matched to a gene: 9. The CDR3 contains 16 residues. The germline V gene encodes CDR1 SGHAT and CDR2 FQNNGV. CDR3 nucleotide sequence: TGTGCCAGCAGCCTAGGGACAGGGTTTTTGGGAAACACCATATATTTT. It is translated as CASSLGTGFLGNTIYF.

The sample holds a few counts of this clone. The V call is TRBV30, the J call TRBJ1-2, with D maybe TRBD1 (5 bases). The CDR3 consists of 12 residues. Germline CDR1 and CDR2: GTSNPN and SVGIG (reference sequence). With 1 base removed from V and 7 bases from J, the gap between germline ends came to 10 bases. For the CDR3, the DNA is TGTGCCTGGAGTGGCAGGGTGTTTGGCTACACCTTC. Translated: CAWSGRVFGYTF.

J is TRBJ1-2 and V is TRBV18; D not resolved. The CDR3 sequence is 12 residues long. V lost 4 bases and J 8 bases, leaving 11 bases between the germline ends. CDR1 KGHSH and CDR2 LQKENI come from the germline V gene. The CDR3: CASSLRAMGYTF. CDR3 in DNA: TGTGCCAGCTCACTAAGAGCAATGGGCTACACCTTC.

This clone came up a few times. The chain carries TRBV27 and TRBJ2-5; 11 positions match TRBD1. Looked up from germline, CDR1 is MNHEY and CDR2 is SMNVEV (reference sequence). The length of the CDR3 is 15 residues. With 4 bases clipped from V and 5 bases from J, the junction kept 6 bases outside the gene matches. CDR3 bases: TGTGCCAGCAGTTCCGGGACAGGGGGAGTGGAGACCCAGTACTTC. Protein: CASSSGTGGVETQYF.

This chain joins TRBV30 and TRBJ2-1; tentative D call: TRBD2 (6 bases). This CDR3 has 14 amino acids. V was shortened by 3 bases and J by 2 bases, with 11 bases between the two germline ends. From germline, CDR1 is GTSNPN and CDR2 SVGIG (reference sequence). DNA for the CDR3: TGTGCCTGGAGGGCGGGGTTTGCCTACAATGAGCAGTTCTTC. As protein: CAWRAGFAYNEQFF. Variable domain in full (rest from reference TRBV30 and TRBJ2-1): SQTIHQWPATLVQPVGSPLSLECTVEGTSNPNLYWYRQAAGRGLQLLFYSVGIGQISSEVPQNLSASRPQDRQFILSSKKLLLSDSGFYLCAWRAGFAYNEQFFGPGTRLTVL.

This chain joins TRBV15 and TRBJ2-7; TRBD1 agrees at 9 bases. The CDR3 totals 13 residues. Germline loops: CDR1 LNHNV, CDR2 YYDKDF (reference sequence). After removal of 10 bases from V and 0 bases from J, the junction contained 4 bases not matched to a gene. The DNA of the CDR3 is TGTGCCAGTGGGACAGGGAACTCCTACGAGCAGTACTTC. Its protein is CASGTGNSYEQYF.

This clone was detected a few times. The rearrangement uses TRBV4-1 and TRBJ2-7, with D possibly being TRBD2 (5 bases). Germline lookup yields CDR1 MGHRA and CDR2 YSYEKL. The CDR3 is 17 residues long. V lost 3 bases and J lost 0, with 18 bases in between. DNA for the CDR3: TGCGCCAGCAGCCATATTTTGAGGGCCCGGAGCTCCTACGAGCAGTACTTC. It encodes CASSHILRARSSYEQYF.

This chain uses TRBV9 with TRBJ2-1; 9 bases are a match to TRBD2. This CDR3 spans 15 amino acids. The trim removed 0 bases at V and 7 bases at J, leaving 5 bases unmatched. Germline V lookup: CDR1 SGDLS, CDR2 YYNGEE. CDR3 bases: TGTGCCAGCAGCGTAGGGGCTAGCGGGATAAATGAGCAGTTCTTC. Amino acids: CASSVGASGINEQFF.

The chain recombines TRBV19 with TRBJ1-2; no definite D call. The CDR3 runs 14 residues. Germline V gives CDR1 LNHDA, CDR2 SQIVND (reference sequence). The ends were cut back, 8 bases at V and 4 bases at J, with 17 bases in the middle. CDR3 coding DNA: TGTGCCAGTCGTCGGACTCAGGAAACCTATGGCTACACCTTC. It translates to CASRRTQETYGYTF. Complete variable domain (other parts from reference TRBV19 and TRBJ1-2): DGGITQSPKYLFRKEGQNVTLSCEQNLNHDAMYWYRQDPGQGLRLIYYSQIVNDFQKGDIAEGYSVSREKKESFPLTVTSAQKNPTAFYLCASRRTQETYGYTFGSGTRLTVV.

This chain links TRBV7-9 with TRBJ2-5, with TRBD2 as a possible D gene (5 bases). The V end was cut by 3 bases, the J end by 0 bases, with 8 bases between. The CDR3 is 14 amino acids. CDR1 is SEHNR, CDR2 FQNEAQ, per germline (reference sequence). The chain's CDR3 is CASSFPGDQETQYF. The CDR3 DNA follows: TGTGCCAGCAGCTTCCCCGGGGACCAAGAGACCCAGTACTTC.